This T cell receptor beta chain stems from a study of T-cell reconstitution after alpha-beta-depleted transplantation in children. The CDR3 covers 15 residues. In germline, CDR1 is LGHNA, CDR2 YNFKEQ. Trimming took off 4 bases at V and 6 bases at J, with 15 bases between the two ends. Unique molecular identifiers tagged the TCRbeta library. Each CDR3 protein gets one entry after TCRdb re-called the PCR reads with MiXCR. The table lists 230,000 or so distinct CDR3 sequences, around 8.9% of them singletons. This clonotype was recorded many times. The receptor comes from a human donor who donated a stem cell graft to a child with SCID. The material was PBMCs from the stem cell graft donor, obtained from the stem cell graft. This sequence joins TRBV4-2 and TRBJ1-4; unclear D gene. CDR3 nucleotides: TGTGCCAGCAGCCGGTCCGGGCCCGGAGATGAAAAACTGTTTTTT. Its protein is CASSRSGPGDEKLFF.